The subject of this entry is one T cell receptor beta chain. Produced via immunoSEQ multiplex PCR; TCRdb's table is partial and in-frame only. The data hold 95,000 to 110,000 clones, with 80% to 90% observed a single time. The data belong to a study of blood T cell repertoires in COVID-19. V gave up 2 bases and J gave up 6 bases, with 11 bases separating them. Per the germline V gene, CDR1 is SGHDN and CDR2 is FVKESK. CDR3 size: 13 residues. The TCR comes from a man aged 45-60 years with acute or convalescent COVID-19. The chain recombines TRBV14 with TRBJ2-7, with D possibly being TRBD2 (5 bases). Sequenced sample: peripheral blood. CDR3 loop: CASSQFRGIEQYF. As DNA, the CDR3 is TGTGCCAGCAGCCAATTTCGGGGAATCGAGCAGTACTTC. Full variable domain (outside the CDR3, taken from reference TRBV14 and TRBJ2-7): EAGVTQFPSHSVIEKGQTVTLRCDPISGHDNLYWYRRVMGKEIKFLLHFVKESKQDESGMPNNRFLAERTGGTYSTLKVQPAELEDSGVYFCASSQFRGIEQYFGPGTRLTVT.